The 26 T cell receptor beta chains listed next were all sequenced from one sample in a study of shared clonotypes between healthy human individuals. The assay was immunoSEQ multiplex PCR, and TCRdb's table has in-frame clones only and misses some. This table holds more than 2 million clones, 85% to 95% found once. Sequencing used naive CD4+ T cells sorted from blood. The sample's subset: CD45RA+ positively selected. The source is a man between 18 and 35 years old in good health.

The V and J genes are TRBV11-2 and TRBJ2-7; D is ambiguous. V lost 0 bases, J lost 3 bases, and 12 bases lay in between. There are 15 residues in the CDR3. Germline V CDR1 and CDR2: SGHAT, FQNNGV. CDR3 sequence: CASSLDLSRVYEQYF. CDR3 bases: TGTGCCAGCAGCTTAGATCTCTCGAGAGTCTACGAGCAGTACTTC.

The gene calls are TRBV4-1 and TRBJ1-1; no firm D call. Trimming took off 0 bases at V and 3 bases at J, with 5 bases between the two ends. The CDR3 sequence is 13 residues long. Per germline, CDR1 MGHRA and CDR2 YSYEKL. This CDR3 is CASSQEDHTEAFF. The CDR3 region has the DNA TGCGCCAGCAGCCAAGAAGATCACACTGAAGCTTTCTTT.

In this sample, this clone turned up once. This chain joins TRBV4-2 and TRBJ1-1; no clear D gene. This CDR3 is built from 15 residues. Trimming shortened V by 1 base and J by 4 bases, and 13 bases separated the two germline ends. Germline lookup yields CDR1 LGHNA and CDR2 YNFKEQ. The CDR3: CASSQVREGSTEAFF. In DNA form, the CDR3 reads TGTGCCAGCAGCCAAGTGCGGGAAGGAAGCACTGAAGCTTTCTTT.

The chain carries TRBV28 and TRBJ1-2; D is perhaps TRBD1 (6 bases). The germline V and J ends were trimmed by 6 bases and 4 bases, with 18 bases remaining between them. Germline V gene data show CDR1 as MDHEN and CDR2 as SYDVKM. CDR3 size: 15 residues. The CDR3 DNA follows: TGTGCCAGCAGCGAAAGCCCCGGACAGACCTATGGCTACACCTTC. Encoded protein: CASSESPGQTYGYTF.

The CDR3 DNA is TGTGCCTGGAGTGAGGGAGCGGGTCGGGAGACCCAGTACTTC. Encoded protein: CAWSEGAGRETQYF. The genes are TRBV30 and TRBJ2-5; TRBD2 is a possible D gene (6 bases). V lost 1 base and J lost 5, with 14 bases in between. This CDR3 is 14 amino acids long. CDR1 and CDR2 from the germline V gene are GTSNPN and SVGIG (reference sequence). Variable domain in full (rest from reference TRBV30 and TRBJ2-5): SQTIHQWPATLVQPVGSPLSLECTVEGTSNPNLYWYRQAAGRGLQLLFYSVGIGQISSEVPQNLSASRPQDRQFILSSKKLLLSDSGFYLCAWSEGAGRETQYFGPGTRLLVL.

The count of this clone is one. The genes are TRBV7-2 and TRBJ1-2; TRBD1 matches at 8 bases. Germline values: CDR1 SGHTA, CDR2 FQGNSA. The CDR3 totals 14 residues. The V gene end was trimmed by 1 base and the J gene end by 8 bases; junction bases not matched to a gene: 6. In DNA form, the CDR3 reads TGTGCCAGCAGCTTAGGACAGGGGCTGGAAGGCTACACCTTC. This translates into CASSLGQGLEGYTF.

This clone was observed a single time. For the CDR3, the DNA is TGCGCCAGCAGCTTGGAGCCAGGGACCACAGATACGCAGTATTTT. It is translated as CASSLEPGTTDTQYF. The V gene is TRBV5-1, the J gene TRBJ2-3; D might be TRBD1 or TRBD2, each matching 5 bases. V lost 0 bases and J 2 bases, leaving 10 bases between the germline ends. The CDR3 loop spans 15 amino acids. The germline V gene has CDR1 SGHRS and CDR2 YFSETQ.

V is TRBV6-1 and J is TRBJ2-5; D not certain. Looked up from germline, CDR1 is MNHNS and CDR2 is SASEGT. The CDR3 covers 14 residues. V was shortened by 4 bases and J by 3 bases, with 12 bases between the two germline ends. The CDR3 DNA follows: TGTGCCAGCAGTGGATTTGGGGTGGAAGAGACCCAGTACTTC. Encoded protein: CASSGFGVEETQYF.

The chain uses TRBV7-8 and TRBJ2-7, with 10 nucleotides matching TRBD2. Germline-derived CDR1 and CDR2 are SGHVS and FQNEAQ. The CDR3 consists of 16 residues. With 3 bases clipped from V and 4 bases from J, the junction kept 9 bases outside the gene matches. This CDR3 reads CASSFPGSGGTYEQYF. The DNA of the CDR3 is TGTGCCAGCAGCTTCCCAGGTAGCGGGGGGACGTACGAGCAGTACTTC.

The chain recombines TRBV11-3 with TRBJ2-1; maybe TRBD2 (6 bases). The V end was cut by 0 bases, the J end by 5 bases, with 14 bases between. Germline V CDR1 and CDR2: SGHNT, YENEEA. This CDR3 contains 16 residues. The CDR3 here is CASSLDGGISHNEQFF. The CDR3 nucleotides are TGTGCCAGCAGCTTAGATGGCGGGATTTCCCACAATGAGCAGTTCTTC. The full variable domain, rest sourced from reference TRBV11-3 and TRBJ2-1, is EAGVVQSPRYKIIEKKQPVAFWCNPISGHNTLYWYLQNLGQGPELLIRYENEEAVDDSQLPKDRFSAERLKGVDSTLKIQPAELGDSAVYLCASSLDGGISHNEQFFGPGTRLTVL.

This chain links TRBV6-6 with TRBJ2-7; no clear D gene. The V end lost 7 bases, the J end lost 0 bases, and 10 bases lay between the germline ends. CDR3 size: 13 residues. Germline V gives CDR1 MNHNY, CDR2 SVGAGI (reference sequence). The CDR3 here is CASIGRSSYEQYF. The CDR3 DNA follows: TGTGCCAGCATCGGCAGGAGCTCCTACGAGCAGTACTTC.

The chain recombines TRBV9 with TRBJ2-3, with a possible D match to TRBD2 (6 bases). Trimming pared 0 bases from V and 9 bases from J, leaving 17 bases between. In germline, CDR1 is SGDLS, CDR2 YYNGEE. The CDR3 has 15 residues. The CDR3 DNA is TGTGCCAGCAGCGTAGCGGGAGTCTCTTCGGGAACGCAGTATTTT. Translated, it gives CASSVAGVSSGTQYF.

The J gene is TRBJ2-3, the V gene TRBV5-1, with 7 nucleotides matching TRBD2. This CDR3 is 15 amino acids long. After removal of 3 bases from V and 2 bases from J, the junction contained 6 bases not matched to a gene. The V gene's germline CDR1 is SGHRS and CDR2 YFSETQ. Here the CDR3 DNA reads TGCGCCAGCAGCTGGGAGGGACGGGACACAGATACGCAGTATTTT. It codes for CASSWEGRDTDTQYF.

V is TRBV7-7 and J is TRBJ2-3; 12 bases align to TRBD1. CDR3 size: 14 residues. CDR1 SSHAT and CDR2 FNYEAQ come from the germline V gene (reference sequence). The CDR3 sequence: CASGTGGTTDTQYF. CDR3 in DNA: TGTGCTAGCGGGACAGGGGGCACAACAGATACGCAGTATTTT.

This CDR3 is CASSILAGHQETQYF. CDR3 DNA sequence: TGTGCCAGCAGCATACTAGCGGGGCACCAAGAGACCCAGTACTTC. The V call is TRBV7-9, the J call TRBJ2-5; 10 bases are shared with TRBD2. CDR3 size: 15 residues. The germline gives CDR1 SEHNR, CDR2 FQNEAQ (reference sequence). The J segment lost 0 bases and the V segment lost 5 bases, leaving 3 bases of the junction unmatched.

The genes are TRBV2 and TRBJ2-7; possible D gene TRBD2, 5 bases. Per the germline V gene, CDR1 is SNHLY and CDR2 is FYNNEI. This CDR3 spans 12 amino acids. The ends were cut back, 2 bases at V and 4 bases at J, with 6 bases in the middle. The CDR3 reads CASSEQRYEQYF. Written as DNA, the CDR3 is TGTGCCAGCAGTGAACAGCGGTACGAGCAGTACTTC.

This clone appeared once. The same CDR3 can be traced to other DNA sequences in this sample. The chain uses TRBV7-9 and TRBJ2-3; D might be TRBD2 (6 bases). The V end lost 5 bases, the J end lost 1 base, and 13 bases lay between the germline ends. Germline V lookup: CDR1 SEHNR, CDR2 FQNEAQ (reference sequence). There are 15 residues in the CDR3. Here the CDR3 reads CASSLAGTGTDTQYF. The CDR3 region has the DNA TGTGCCAGCAGCCTGGCGGGGACGGGCACAGATACGCAGTATTTT.

A remark on this clone: In the same sample, other DNA sequences code for this CDR3. The V gene is TRBV5-4, the J gene TRBJ2-3; D not certain. The CDR3 loop spans 12 amino acids. Germline-derived CDR1 and CDR2 are SGHNT and YYREEE (reference sequence). V lost 0 bases and J 4 bases, leaving 3 bases between the germline ends. As DNA, the CDR3 is TGTGCCAGCAGCTTGGATTCAGATACGCAGTATTTT. This encodes CASSLDSDTQYF.

The V and J genes are TRBV2 and TRBJ2-7, with a tentative D call TRBD2 (7 bases). Trimming removed 4 bases from V and 0 bases from J, with 13 bases in between. This CDR3 region has 15 residues. In germline, CDR1 is SNHLY, CDR2 FYNNEI. The CDR3 here is CASSAQRGASYEQYF. The CDR3 nucleotides are TGTGCCAGCAGTGCTCAACGGGGGGCCTCCTACGAGCAGTACTTC.

The V call is TRBV5-4, the J call TRBJ1-2, with D perhaps TRBD1 (6 bases). Germline-derived CDR1 and CDR2 are SGHNT and YYREEE (reference sequence). This CDR3 spans 13 amino acids. V was trimmed by 4 bases and J by 8 bases, leaving 15 bases between them. In nucleotides, the CDR3 is TGTGCCAGCAGCACGGACAGCCCCTTAGGCTACACCTTC. Translating gives CASSTDSPLGYTF.

V is TRBV7-2 and J is TRBJ1-3, with 9 nucleotides matching TRBD1. J gave up 0 bases and V 5 bases, and 8 bases lay outside the gene matches. The CDR3 extends over 17 amino acids. The V gene's germline CDR1 is SGHTA and CDR2 FQGNSA. CDR3 region: CASSTQTGGVSGNTIYF. The CDR3 nucleotides are TGTGCCAGCAGCACCCAGACAGGGGGGGTCTCTGGAAACACCATATATTTT.

A word on this clone: A much larger clone is a single base away; this may be a read error. V is TRBV11-3 and J is TRBJ2-2; D unresolved. Germline-derived CDR1 and CDR2 are SGHNT and YENEEA. This CDR3 has 13 amino acids. V was clipped by 4 bases and J by 4 bases, with 7 bases between them. This CDR3 is CASSSDPTGELFF. In DNA, the CDR3 is TGTGCCAGCAGCTCCGATCCCACCGGGGAGCTGTTTTTT. The full variable domain, completed using reference TRBV11-3 and TRBJ2-2, is EAGVVQSPRYKIIEKKQPVAFWCNPISGHNTLYWYLQNLGQGPELLIRYENEEAVDDSQLPKDRFSAERLKGVDSTLKIQPAELGDSAVYLCASSSDPTGELFFGEGSRLTVL.

This clone has more than one count but fewer than ten. The chain links TRBV30 to TRBJ2-2; 13 nucleotides align to TRBD2. With 2 bases clipped from V and 6 bases from J, the junction kept 9 bases outside the gene matches. This CDR3 comprises 17 residues. Looked up from germline, CDR1 is GTSNPN and CDR2 is SVGIG (reference sequence). CDR3 DNA sequence: TGTGCCTGGAGTCTCGGGACTAGCGGGGTTGTGGCCGGGGAGCTGTTTTTT. Residues: CAWSLGTSGVVAGELFF.

This chain links TRBV7-3 with TRBJ2-3, with D unresolved. CDR3 length: 15 amino acids. Trimming removed 2 bases at V and 2 bases at J, with 11 bases between. The germline CDR1 and CDR2 sequences are SGHTA and FQGTGA. The CDR3 coding sequence is TGTGCCAGCAGCTTAGGCGTACCCAACACAGATACGCAGTATTTT. Translation: CASSLGVPNTDTQYF.

For this clone: A much larger clone is a single base away; this may be a read error. Other DNA sequences in the same sample also yield this CDR3. The chain employs TRBV6-5 and TRBJ2-7, with D uncertain. The CDR3 runs 12 residues. The ends were cut back, 6 bases at V and 1 base at J, with 7 bases in the middle. Germline CDR1 MNHEY, CDR2 SVGAGI. The chain's CDR3 is CASRSGSYEQYF. CDR3 DNA: TGTGCCAGCAGGTCCGGGTCCTACGAGCAGTACTTC.

This chain uses TRBV2 with TRBJ2-1; 11 bases align to TRBD1. Germline lookup yields CDR1 SNHLY and CDR2 FYNNEI. The ends lost 8 bases at V and 7 bases at J; junction bases unmatched: 7. This CDR3 contains 14 residues. The CDR3 here is CASSDRGLGNEQFF. For the CDR3, the DNA is TGTGCCAGCTCGGACAGGGGGCTTGGAAATGAGCAGTTCTTC.